The T cell receptor (beta chain) described here comes from a study of post-analysis software for immune sequencing data (dated by TCRdb to between 2014 and 2017). At the level of the whole study: The recorded disease courses included relapsing-remitting, secondary progressive and progressive-relapsing multiple sclerosis, and some patients had no subtype annotation. A subset of samples was prepared in parallel using single-end sample barcoding, then pooled and co-amplified after Illumina adapter ligation. The patient repertoires were compared against 11 previously published healthy control repertoires obtained from donors aged about 6 to 26 years. Results the study describes overall, beyond this receptor: A handful of TRBV segments, including TRBV5-6, TRBV5-1 and TRBV20-1, were significantly more frequent in patients than controls. Significantly lower normalized Chao1 diversity was found in multiple sclerosis patients than in controls, suggesting substantial peripheral T-cell clonal expansion. When samples were clustered directly using the F measure, samples prepared in the same batch co-clustered strongly, which prompted a batch-effect correction. The control group was slightly older than the multiple sclerosis patient group.

To demonstrate the VDJtools post-analysis software, TCR beta repertoires were profiled from the peripheral blood of more than ten young patients with multiple sclerosis. The multiple sclerosis patients were children and adolescents between roughly 6 and 16 years of age. The CDR3 runs 16 residues from the cysteine to the phenylalanine. The sequence is cut down to CDR3 DNA, 48 bases in frame from base 1. Relative to germline, V is missing 6 bases and J is missing 6 bases, with 12 bases of the junction outside any gene match. Sequences MNHEY (CDR1) and SVGEGT (CDR2) are obtained from the germline V gene. Preparation of the library involved PCR. This sample was sequenced with an Illumina HiSeq 2500. Unique molecular identifiers were incorporated into TCR beta cDNA libraries to reduce PCR and sequencing biases. Roughly 0.5 million cDNA molecules were obtained per 1 to 10 million input T cells, so each molecule approximated one T cell. The patient libraries were prepared and sequenced using the same protocol as the earlier healthy control dataset. Samples belonging to the same batch were prepared together, multiplexed and sequenced on a shared HiSeq lane. Turning to the authors' computational methods: Raw barcoded reads were processed with MIGEC, discarding single-read molecular identifier groups before consensus assembly and CDR3 extraction. Clonotype tables were post-analysed with VDJtools, and diversity was normalized by down-sampling all datasets to the smallest sample size. In repertoire overlap clustering, CDR3 amino acid sequences, but not nucleotide sequences, were matched to correct batch-related cross-sample contamination. Through fastp at Q25 and MiXCR, TCRdb rebuilt clones from the public reads, retaining in-frame beta chains. Every distinct CDR3 protein forms one entry, paired with its most common genes and DNA. TCRdb assigned the V and J calls; the authors' analysis was not used. In this sample the table shows approximately 460,000 distinct CDR3 sequences, under 55% of which occur a single time. The ten biggest clones cover around 10% of the sample.

Remarks on this clonotype: Its antigen is not yet known. One base away there is no much larger clone; base qualities are not given.

This TCR was recovered from a girl aged 5-17 years with multiple sclerosis. Recombination joined TRBV6-2 or TRBV6-3 with TRBJ1-5, with 9 bases in between that match TRBD1. Sequenced material: blood. Here is the DNA: TGTGCCAGCAGCCCTCCCCCGGGGACAGGGATTCAGCCCCAGCATTTT. Its translation is CASSPPPGTGIQPQHF.